This T cell receptor beta chain was captured in a study of CD8 T cells in Susac syndrome. There are 13 residues in the CDR3. Deletions cut 2 bases from V and 3 bases from J, with 10 bases between. The germline V gene encodes CDR1 GTSNPN and CDR2 SVGIG (reference sequence). RNA, at roughly 0.5 to 1 ug, was reverse transcribed with random hexamers. TCRdb fed the immunoSEQ multiplex PCR reads into MiXCR, producing one record per CDR3 protein. The sample yields about 160,000 distinct CDR3 sequences, 94% seen once. The chain employs TRBV30 and TRBJ1-1; D is uncertain. This TCR was recovered from a human donor with multiple sclerosis. The specimen sequenced was CD4+ T cells from PBMCs. CDR3 loop: CAWSRVRDTEAFF. In nucleotides, the CDR3 is TGTGCCTGGAGTCGGGTTCGGGACACTGAAGCTTTCTTT.